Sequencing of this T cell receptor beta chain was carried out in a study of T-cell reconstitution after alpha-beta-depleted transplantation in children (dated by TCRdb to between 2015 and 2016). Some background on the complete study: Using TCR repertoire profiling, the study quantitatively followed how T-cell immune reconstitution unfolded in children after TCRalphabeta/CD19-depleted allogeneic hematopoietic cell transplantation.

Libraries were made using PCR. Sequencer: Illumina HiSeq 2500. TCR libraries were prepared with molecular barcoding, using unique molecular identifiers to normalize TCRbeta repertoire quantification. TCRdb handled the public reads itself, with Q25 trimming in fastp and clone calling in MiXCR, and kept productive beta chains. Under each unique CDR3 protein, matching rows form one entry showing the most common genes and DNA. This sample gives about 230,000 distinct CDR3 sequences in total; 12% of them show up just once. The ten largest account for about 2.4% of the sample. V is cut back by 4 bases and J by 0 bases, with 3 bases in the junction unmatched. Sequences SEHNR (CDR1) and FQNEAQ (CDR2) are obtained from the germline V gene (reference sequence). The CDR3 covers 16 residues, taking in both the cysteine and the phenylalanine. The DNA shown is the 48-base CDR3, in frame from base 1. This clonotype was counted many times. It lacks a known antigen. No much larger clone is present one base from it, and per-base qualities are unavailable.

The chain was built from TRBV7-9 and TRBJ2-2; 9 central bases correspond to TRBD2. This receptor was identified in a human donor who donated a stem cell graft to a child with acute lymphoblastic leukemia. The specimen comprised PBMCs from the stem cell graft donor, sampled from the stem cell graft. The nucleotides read TGTGCCAGCAGCTCGACTAGCGGCCCGAACACCGGGGAGCTGTTTTTT. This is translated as CASSSTSGPNTGELFF.